The present entry profiles one T cell receptor beta chain with its context. Its antigen is not known. The junction differs from germline at one of its ends, possibly a read error. This specimen belongs to a study of T cell repertoires in cytomegalovirus infection. Study context: Well-studied HLA-B-restricted CMV epitopes were used in the study alongside recently identified HLA-C-restricted ones. Public TCR beta signatures indicated both CMV infection and matching HLA type. Notes on the study in general: The ex vivo response was dominated by HLA-C-restricted CMV-specific TCR beta clonotypes.

TCRdb reprocessed the reads via MiXCR and lists one record per CDR3 protein. In the table there are 830,000 or so distinct CDR3 sequences, approximately 32% of which are singletons. This CDR3 is built from 15 residues. Germline V CDR1 and CDR2: SGHVS, FNYEAQ. This specimen consisted of cultured CD8+ T cells from PBMCs, obtained from culture after CMV antigen stimulation. The gene calls are TRBV7-6 and TRBJ2-1; the D gene is possibly TRBD1 (6 bases). This TCR was sampled from a human donor in good health (CMV status not recorded). Some clones in this sample may be carry-over from other donors' samples. The CDR3 DNA is TGTGCCAGCAGCTTAGCCGCGGACAGTCAGAATGGGCAGTTCTTC. It is translated as CASSLAADSQNGQFF.